This T cell receptor beta chain was observed in a study of T cell repertoires and Cas9 in healthy adults. The CDR3 totals 14 residues. Germline values: CDR1 LGHNT, CDR2 FRNRAP. The germline V and J ends were trimmed by 2 bases and 5 bases, with 9 bases remaining between them. Assay: immunoSEQ multiplex PCR; the TCRdb copy retains only in-frame clones and omits some. Here the sample spans approximately 23,000 clones, less than 95% being singletons. The receptor comes from a human donor in good health. Source material: CD4+ effector T cells (CD127+, CD25-, CD137-, CD154-) from PBMCs; culture status not recorded. V usage is TRBV12-5 and J usage is TRBJ2-2; D uncertain. The CDR3 reads CASGLLGWTGELFF. The CDR3 bases are TGTGCTAGTGGTTTGTTGGGGTGGACCGGGGAGCTGTTTTTT.